Given below is one TCR beta chain in context. The time point denotes: sample taken at primary tumor resection. Whole RNA came from tumor, nontumor lung or frozen PBMC and was sequenced without being sorted. Germline V CDR1 and CDR2: GTSNPN, SVGIG (reference sequence). The CDR3 extends over 14 amino acids. V lost 1 base and J lost 8; bases outside the gene matches: 9. This record comes from a study of spatial heterogeneity in lung cancer. TCRdb re-analysed the 5' RACE reads in MiXCR, keeping a single row per CDR3 protein. Found here are some 83,000 distinct CDR3 sequences, around 21% of them singletons; the top ten hold 5.5% to 7%.

The chain employs TRBV30 and TRBJ1-2; 8 bases are shared with TRBD1. Sequenced material: PBMCs, taken at surgery. The source is a male donor with early-stage non-small cell lung cancer. CDR3 DNA: TGTGCCTGGAGTGCCCTGGACAGGGAGGGCGGCTACACCTTC. It is translated as CAWSALDREGGYTF. Full variable domain (missing parts from reference TRBV30 and TRBJ1-2): SQTIHQWPATLVQPVGSPLSLECTVEGTSNPNLYWYRQAAGRGLQLLFYSVGIGQISSEVPQNLSASRPQDRQFILSSKKLLLSDSGFYLCAWSALDREGGYTFGSGTRLTVV.